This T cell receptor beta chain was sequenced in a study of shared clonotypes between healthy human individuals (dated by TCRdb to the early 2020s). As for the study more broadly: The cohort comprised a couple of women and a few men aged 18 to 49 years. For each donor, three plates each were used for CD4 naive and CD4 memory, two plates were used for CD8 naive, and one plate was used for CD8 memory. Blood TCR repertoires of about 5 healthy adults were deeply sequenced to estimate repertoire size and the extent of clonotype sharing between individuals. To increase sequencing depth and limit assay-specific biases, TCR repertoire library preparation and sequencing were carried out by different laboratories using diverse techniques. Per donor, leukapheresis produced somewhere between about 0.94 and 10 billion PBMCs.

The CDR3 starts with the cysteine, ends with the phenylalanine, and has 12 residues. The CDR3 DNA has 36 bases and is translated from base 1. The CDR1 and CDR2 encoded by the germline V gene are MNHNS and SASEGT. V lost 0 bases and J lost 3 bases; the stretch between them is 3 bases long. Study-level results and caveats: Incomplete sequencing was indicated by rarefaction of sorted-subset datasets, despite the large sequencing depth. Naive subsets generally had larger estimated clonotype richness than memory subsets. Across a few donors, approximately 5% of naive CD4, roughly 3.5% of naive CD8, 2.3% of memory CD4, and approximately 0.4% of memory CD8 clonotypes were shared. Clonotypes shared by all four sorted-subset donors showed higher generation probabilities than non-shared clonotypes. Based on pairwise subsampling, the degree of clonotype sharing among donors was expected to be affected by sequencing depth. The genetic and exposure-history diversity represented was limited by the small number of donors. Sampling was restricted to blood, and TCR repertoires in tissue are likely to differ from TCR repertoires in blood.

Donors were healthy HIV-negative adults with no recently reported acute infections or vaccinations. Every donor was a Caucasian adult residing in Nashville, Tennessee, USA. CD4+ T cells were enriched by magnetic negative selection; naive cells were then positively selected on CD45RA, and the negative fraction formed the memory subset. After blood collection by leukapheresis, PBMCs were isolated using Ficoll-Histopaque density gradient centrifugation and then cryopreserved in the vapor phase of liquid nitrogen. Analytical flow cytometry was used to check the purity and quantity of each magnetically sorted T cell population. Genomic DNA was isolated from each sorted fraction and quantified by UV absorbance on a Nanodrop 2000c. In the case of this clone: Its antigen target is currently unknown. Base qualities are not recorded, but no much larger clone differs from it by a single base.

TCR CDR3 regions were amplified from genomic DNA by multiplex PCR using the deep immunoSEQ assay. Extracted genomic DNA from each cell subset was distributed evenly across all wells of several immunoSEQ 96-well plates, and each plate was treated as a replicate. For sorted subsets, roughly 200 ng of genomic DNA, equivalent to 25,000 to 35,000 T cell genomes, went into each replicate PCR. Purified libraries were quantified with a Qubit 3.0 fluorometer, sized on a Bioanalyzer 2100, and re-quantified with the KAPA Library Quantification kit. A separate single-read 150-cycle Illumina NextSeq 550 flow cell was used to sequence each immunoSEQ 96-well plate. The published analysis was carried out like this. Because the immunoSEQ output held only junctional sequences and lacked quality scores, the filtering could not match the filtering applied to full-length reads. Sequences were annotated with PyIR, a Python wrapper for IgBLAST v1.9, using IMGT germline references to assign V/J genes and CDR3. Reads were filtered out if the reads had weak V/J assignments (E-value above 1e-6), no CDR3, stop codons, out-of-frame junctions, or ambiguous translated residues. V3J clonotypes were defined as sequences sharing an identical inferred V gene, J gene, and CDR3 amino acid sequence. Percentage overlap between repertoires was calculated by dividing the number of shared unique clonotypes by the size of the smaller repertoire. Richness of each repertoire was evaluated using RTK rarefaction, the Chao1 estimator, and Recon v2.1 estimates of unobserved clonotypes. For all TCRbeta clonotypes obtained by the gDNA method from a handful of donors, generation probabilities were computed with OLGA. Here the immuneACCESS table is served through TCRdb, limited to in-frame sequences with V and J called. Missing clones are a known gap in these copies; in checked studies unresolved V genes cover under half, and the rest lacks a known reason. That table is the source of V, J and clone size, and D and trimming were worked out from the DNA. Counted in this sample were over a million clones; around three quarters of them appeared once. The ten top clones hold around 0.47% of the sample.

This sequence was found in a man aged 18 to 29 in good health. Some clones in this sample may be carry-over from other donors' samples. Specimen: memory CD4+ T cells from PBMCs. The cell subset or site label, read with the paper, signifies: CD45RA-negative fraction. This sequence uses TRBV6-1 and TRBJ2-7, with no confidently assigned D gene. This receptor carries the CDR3 CASSEAYYEQYF. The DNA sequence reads TGTGCCAGCAGTGAAGCCTACTACGAGCAGTACTTC.